The 8 T cell receptor beta chains reported below all come from one sample, sequenced in a study of tumor-infiltrating lymphocytes in oesophageal squamous cell carcinoma. TCRdb used MiXCR to reprocess the PCR reads, holding one entry per CDR3 protein. The sample lists fewer than 11,000 distinct CDR3 sequences; under 65% were seen once. Material: esophageal tumor tissue. Source of these receptors: a female donor with esophageal squamous cell carcinoma.

The chain carries TRBV30 and TRBJ1-3, with D tentatively TRBD1 (5 bases). Germline CDR1 GTSNPN, CDR2 SVGIG (reference sequence). The CDR3 runs 14 residues. V was pared by 3 bases and J by 0 bases, with 9 bases between. CDR3 nucleotides: TGTGCCTGGAGCAGGGAATCCTCTGGAAACACCATATATTTT. Encoded protein: CAWSRESSGNTIYF.

The rearrangement links TRBV24-1 to TRBJ2-5, with no clear D. This CDR3 contains 12 residues. The V gene lost 5 bases and the J gene lost 2 bases, with 5 bases spanning the gap. Germline CDR1 KGHDR, CDR2 SFDVKD. Here the CDR3 DNA reads TGTGCCACCAGTGCCCCTCAAGAGACCCAGTACTTC. Amino acids: CATSAPQETQYF.

This chain uses TRBV7-3 with TRBJ2-1; 10 positions match TRBD1. The J call may not be correct, given that the DNA end is closer to TRBJ2-5. Germline CDR1 and CDR2: SGHTA and FQGTGA. The CDR3 totals 17 residues. The CDR3 spells CASSPRARDRGGETQYF. In DNA, the CDR3 is TGTGCCAGCAGCCCCCGCGCCCGGGACAGGGGCGGGGAGACCCAGTACTTC.

This clonotype has more than one count but fewer than ten. This CDR3 is missing its conserved last phenylalanine or tryptophan, likely due to a read error. The limits of the CDR3 on the DNA are not certain, so only TCRdb's listed CDR3 is given. This chain connects TRBV27 to TRBJ1-6. The germline gives CDR1 MNHEY, CDR2 SMNVEV (reference sequence). The CDR3 has 8 residues if both end residues are counted. CDR3 region: CASSFGGN.

This clonotype was observed a few times. The chain carries TRBV12-3 or TRBV12-4 and TRBJ2-6; D call uncertain. The CDR3 contains 14 residues. Between the trimmed V and J ends, which lost 8 bases and 1 base, there was a span of 9 bases. CDR3 in DNA: TGTGCCAGCGGTGGTGGGTCTGGGGCCAACGTCCTGACTTTC. Protein: CASGGGSGANVLTF.

The rearrangement uses TRBV7-2 and TRBJ2-6; D is uncertain. The J call may be mistaken, given a closer DNA end match to TRBJ2-7. CDR3 length equals 13 residues. Germline V gives CDR1 SGHTA, CDR2 FQGNSA. CDR3 in amino acids: CASNPGRSYEQYF. For the CDR3, the DNA is TGTGCCAGCAACCCCGGACGGTCCTACGAGCAGTACTTC.

This clonotype was seen once. The gene calls are TRBV7-4 and TRBJ2-5; 9 bases agree with TRBD2. The J call is uncertain, as TRBJ2-7 better fits the DNA end. The CDR3 totals 14 residues. Germline lookup yields CDR1 SGHVT and CDR2 SQSDAQ. The CDR3 reads CASSPGLADPEQYF. The CDR3 DNA reads TGTGCCAGCAGTCCGGGACTAGCCGATCCCGAGCAGTACTTC.

This clonotype is medium-sized. The rearrangement joins TRBV25-1 to TRBJ1-1; no clear D gene. The CDR3 contains 12 residues. From germline, CDR1 is MGHDK and CDR2 SYGVNS. V was pared by 4 bases and J by 3 bases, with 6 bases between. CDR3 sequence: CASSAQYTEAFF. As DNA, the CDR3 is TGTGCCAGCAGTGCGCAGTACACTGAAGCTTTCTTT. The variable domain in full, completed from reference TRBV25-1 and TRBJ1-1, reads EADIYQTPRYLVIGTGKKITLECSQTMGHDKMYWYQQDPGMELHLIHYSYGVNSTEKGDLSSESTVSRIRTEHFPLTLESARPSHTSQYLCASSAQYTEAFFGQGTRLTVV.